A single sample is the source of the 23 T cell receptor beta chains below, sequenced in a study of T cell responses to AZD1222 COVID-19 vaccine. TCRdb's table, derived via immunoSEQ multiplex PCR, lists solely in-frame clones and lacks some. The table has roughly 93,000 clones, roughly nine tenths seen once. This specimen consisted of peripheral blood, obtained 28 days after the second AZD1222 dose. The receptor set was obtained from an adult who received the AZD1222 COVID-19 vaccine.

V and J are TRBV10-3 and TRBJ1-2, with D perhaps matching TRBD1 (5 bases). V lost 1 base to trimming and J lost 4 bases, with 19 bases between them. From germline, CDR1 is ENHRY and CDR2 SYGVKD. The CDR3 loop spans 17 amino acids. The CDR3 DNA reads TGTGCCATCAGTGAGTTGCTGTGGCAGGGTGGATCCTATGGCTACACCTTC. It yields the protein CAISELLWQGGSYGYTF.

The rearrangement uses TRBV3-1 (or the pseudogene TRBV3-2) and TRBJ1-1, with a possible D match to TRBD1 (5 bases). From germline, CDR1 is LGHDT and CDR2 YNNKEL (reference sequence). CDR3 length: 14 residues. V lost 1 base and J lost 2, with 8 bases in between. The chain's CDR3 is CASSQVDINTEAFF. CDR3 bases: TGTGCCAGCAGCCAAGTGGACATAAACACTGAAGCTTTCTTT.

This clone was observed a handful of times. CDR3 sequence (DNA): TGCGCCAGCAGCCAGGGATCGGGCGGAGGGCCAGTACCCCAGCATTTT. Its protein product is CASSQGSGGGPVPQHF. The V and J genes are TRBV4-1 and TRBJ1-5, with no clear D. Germline assignment: CDR1 MGHRA and CDR2 YSYEKL. V lost 3 bases to trimming and J lost 10 bases, with 22 bases between them. The CDR3 consists of 16 residues.

The chain links TRBV4-3 to TRBJ2-2; D call uncertain. Looked up from germline, CDR1 is LGHNA and CDR2 is YSLEER. Trimming removed 5 bases from V and 0 bases from J, with 7 bases in between. This CDR3 spans 14 amino acids. DNA for the CDR3: TGCGCCAGCAGCGGCTGGTCGAACACCGGGGAGCTGTTTTTT. Its translation is CASSGWSNTGELFF.

The V gene is TRBV18, the J gene TRBJ2-2, with D perhaps TRBD1 or TRBD2 (5 bases each). The CDR3 loop spans 15 amino acids. Germline V gene sequence: CDR1 KGHSH, CDR2 LQKENI. Between the trimmed V and J ends, which lost 5 bases and 6 bases, there was a span of 16 bases. CDR3 sequence: CASSSDQPGPGELFF. The CDR3 nucleotides are TGTGCCAGCTCATCGGACCAGCCGGGGCCCGGGGAGCTGTTTTTT.

The V gene is TRBV19, the J gene TRBJ1-4; 9 nucleotides align to TRBD1. From germline, CDR1 is LNHDA and CDR2 SQIVND (reference sequence). This CDR3 is 16 amino acids long. V shed 7 bases and J 5 bases; nucleotides not matched to a gene: 11. CDR3 in amino acids: CASTLRFGTGNEKLFF. CDR3 DNA sequence: TGTGCCAGTACCCTTCGATTTGGGACAGGGAATGAAAAACTGTTTTTT.

This chain uses TRBV7-3 with TRBJ2-2; D might be TRBD1 (5 bases). The V gene's germline CDR1 is SGHTA and CDR2 FQGTGA. The CDR3 is 16 residues long. Trimming pared 2 bases from V and 2 bases from J, leaving 12 bases between. CDR3 in DNA: TGTGCCAGCAGCTTACAGCCAGGGATTAACACCGGGGAGCTGTTTTTT. Translation: CASSLQPGINTGELFF. Using reference TRBV7-3 and TRBJ2-2 for the parts outside the CDR3, the full variable domain is GAGVSQTPSNKVTEKGKYVELRCDPISGHTALYWYRQSLGQGPEFLIYFQGTGAADDSGLPNDRFFAVRPEGSVSTLKIQRTERGDSAVYLCASSLQPGINTGELFFGEGSRLTVL.

This clone was found once. This rearrangement joins TRBV3-1 (or the pseudogene TRBV3-2) to TRBJ2-5; 14 nucleotides agree with TRBD2. J lost 0 bases, V lost 0 bases, and 18 bases had no gene match. CDR3 size: 23 residues. Germline-derived CDR1 and CDR2 are LGHDT and YNNKEL (reference sequence). The CDR3 coding sequence is TGTGCCAGCAGCCAAGATCATTTGGGACTAGCGGGGGTAGTAAAAACGTACCAAGAGACCCAGTACTTC. This translates into CASSQDHLGLAGVVKTYQETQYF.

This clone was recorded a few times. This sequence joins TRBV10-3 and TRBJ2-7, with a tentative D call TRBD2 (6 bases). The CDR3 length is 13 residues. The germline gives CDR1 ENHRY, CDR2 SYGVKD. Trimming left V 7 bases short and J 6 bases short, with 16 bases between. The DNA for the CDR3 is TGTGCCATCACTGACCTGGGACTGCGCGAGCAGTACTTC. Its protein is CAITDLGLREQYF.

V gene TRBV7-8 combines with J gene TRBJ1-1; no definite D call. V was shortened by 2 bases and J by 4 bases, with 5 bases between the two germline ends. Germline-derived CDR1 and CDR2 are SGHVS and FQNEAQ. The CDR3 contains 12 residues. This chain's CDR3 is CASSLWGTEAFF. DNA for the CDR3: TGTGCCAGCAGCTTATGGGGCACTGAAGCTTTCTTT.

The chain combines TRBV7-6 with TRBJ2-2, with 7 positions matching TRBD1. Germline lookup yields CDR1 SGHVS and CDR2 FNYEAQ. The CDR3 is 16 amino acids. V shed 4 bases, J shed 4 bases, and the junction held 9 bases outside the gene matches. Here the CDR3 DNA reads TGTGCCAGCAGCTCCCCAGGGGGTTGGGGCACCGGGGAGCTGTTTTTT. Its protein product is CASSSPGGWGTGELFF. The full variable domain, its missing parts supplied by reference TRBV7-6 and TRBJ2-2, is GAGVSQSPRYKVTKRGQDVALRCDPISGHVSLYWYRQALGQGPEFLTYFNYEAQQDKSGLPNDRFSAERPEGSISTLTIQRTEQRDSAMYRCASSSPGGWGTGELFFGEGSRLTVL.

This CDR3 reads CASSLSTGANEKLFF. Written as DNA, the CDR3 is TGTGCCAGCAGTTTATCGACAGGGGCTAATGAAAAACTGTTTTTT. The V and J genes are TRBV7-9 and TRBJ1-4, with TRBD1 matching over 8 bases. This CDR3 is built from 15 residues. CDR1 and CDR2 (germline): SEHNR, FQNEAQ (reference sequence). The V segment lost 6 bases and the J segment 3 bases; nucleotides outside the gene matches: 6.

V usage is TRBV30 and J usage is TRBJ1-2; unclear D gene. The CDR3 is 13 amino acids. CDR1 is GTSNPN and CDR2 is SVGIG in the germline V gene (reference sequence). V lost 0 bases, J lost 8 bases, and 13 bases lay in between. CDR3 nucleotides: TGTGCCTGGAGTGTGTCCGGTTTCGAGGGCTACACCTTC. Translated, it gives CAWSVSGFEGYTF.

As DNA, the CDR3 is TGTGCCAGCAGCGTAGGGACCGGGACAGGGGATTACAATGAGCAGTTCTTC. Residues: CASSVGTGTGDYNEQFF. The J gene is TRBJ2-1, the V gene TRBV9, with 10 bases matching TRBD1. CDR1 and CDR2 from the germline V gene are SGDLS and YYNGEE. CDR3 length equals 17 residues. V was pared by 0 bases and J by 4 bases, with 7 bases of the junction left unmatched.

CDR3 sequence: CASSFTGTSYGYTF. The CDR3 DNA reads TGTGCCAGCAGTTTTACCGGGACCAGTTATGGCTACACCTTC. The V and J genes are TRBV27 and TRBJ1-2, with TRBD1 as a possible D gene (5 bases). V lost 3 bases to trimming and J lost 5 bases, with 13 bases between them. CDR1 and CDR2 (germline): MNHEY, SMNVEV (reference sequence). The CDR3 is 14 amino acids.

V gene TRBV27 combines with J gene TRBJ2-1; the D gene is possibly TRBD1 (5 bases). Germline V gene data show CDR1 as MNHEY and CDR2 as SMNVEV (reference sequence). The V gene lost 0 bases and the J gene lost 10 bases, with 10 bases spanning the gap. CDR3 length: 13 residues. As DNA, the CDR3 is TGTGCCAGCAGTTTATCCCAGGGTCAAGAGCAGTTCTTC. This gives the protein CASSLSQGQEQFF.

This clone has just one count. This sequence joins TRBV30 and TRBJ1-5; D not certain. The germline V and J ends were trimmed by 0 bases and 1 base, with 4 bases remaining between them. The CDR3 is made up of 13 amino acids. Per germline, CDR1 GTSNPN and CDR2 SVGIG (reference sequence). CDR3 sequence (DNA): TGTGCCTGGAGTGTCGGCAGCAATCAGCCCCAGCATTTT. Residues: CAWSVGSNQPQHF.

The V gene is TRBV25-1, the J gene TRBJ2-2; no definite D call. This CDR3 region has 15 residues. Trimming stripped 3 bases from V and 6 bases from J, with 14 bases between. Germline V lookup: CDR1 MGHDK, CDR2 SYGVNS. The CDR3 loop reads CASSDTRVIPGELFF. DNA for the CDR3: TGTGCCAGCAGTGATACAAGGGTGATCCCCGGGGAGCTGTTTTTT.

The chain employs TRBV3-1 (or the pseudogene TRBV3-2) and TRBJ1-5, with D uncertain. Trimming took 3 bases from V and 4 from J, leaving 7 bases between them. The CDR3 is made up of 13 amino acids. Germline V gene lookup returns CDR1 LGHDT and CDR2 YNNKEL (reference sequence). The CDR3 sequence: CASSHNGNQPQHF. The CDR3, as DNA: TGTGCCAGCAGCCACAACGGGAATCAGCCCCAGCATTTT.

The genes are TRBV28 and TRBJ2-3, with TRBD1 identical over 8 bases. The ends lost 3 bases at V and 1 base at J; junction bases unmatched: 0. Germline lookup yields CDR1 MDHEN and CDR2 SYDVKM. There are 14 residues in the CDR3. CDR3 protein: CASSLTGGTDTQYF. CDR3 bases: TGTGCCAGCAGTTTGACAGGGGGCACAGATACGCAGTATTTT.

This clone was picked up one time. The genes are TRBV27 and TRBJ2-1, with a weak D call TRBD1 (5 bases). Per the germline V gene, CDR1 is MNHEY and CDR2 is SMNVEV (reference sequence). The V end was cut by 6 bases, the J end by 3 bases, with 18 bases between. The CDR3 runs to 16 residues. DNA of the CDR3: TGTGCCAGCAGGCCGACAGAATTTGAGGTCTACAATGAGCAGTTCTTC. Translated: CASRPTEFEVYNEQFF.

J is TRBJ1-2 and V is TRBV9, with TRBD1 identical over 12 bases. V was clipped by 3 bases and J by 1 base; unmatched bases: 10. The V gene's germline CDR1 is SGDLS and CDR2 YYNGEE. This CDR3 spans 18 amino acids. In DNA, the CDR3 is TGTGCCAGCAGCGGGACACCCGGGACAGGGGGCAATAACTATGGCTACACCTTC. Protein sequence: CASSGTPGTGGNNYGYTF.

V gene TRBV27 combines with J gene TRBJ2-1, with 9 bases lining up with TRBD2. The CDR3 has 18 residues. J lost 9 bases, V lost 1 base, and 16 bases had no gene match. From germline, CDR1 is MNHEY and CDR2 SMNVEV (reference sequence). CDR3 coding DNA: TGTGCCAGCAGTTTATACGGGGCGGGGGGGCCTAGGTCTAGTGAGCAGTTCTTC. This gives the protein CASSLYGAGGPRSSEQFF.